A single T cell receptor beta chain is shown here with its context. These data originate in a study of T cells after yellow fever vaccination. The germline CDR1 and CDR2 sequences are LGHDT and YNNKEL (reference sequence). This CDR3 has 14 amino acids. The ends lost 4 bases at V and 5 bases at J; junction bases unmatched: 2. TCRdb fed the 5' RACE reads into MiXCR, producing one record per CDR3 protein. Of fewer than 350,000 distinct CDR3 sequences listed, roughly 3.5% are singletons. The specimen was PBMCs, collected on the day of the yellow fever booster vaccination. The sequence was obtained from a man younger than 30 who received the YFV17D yellow fever vaccine. The J gene is TRBJ2-7, the V gene TRBV3-1; 13 bases agree with TRBD2. The CDR3 reads CASSLGLAGDEQYF. CDR3 bases: TGTGCCAGCAGCCTAGGACTAGCGGGGGACGAGCAGTACTTC.